Included here is one T cell receptor beta chain sequence, with context. It lacks a known antigen. The sample holds no much larger clone one base away, and base qualities are not on file. Whole blood was collected in K2EDTA tubes by collaborating institutions according to the institutions' own protocols. For TCRbeta analysis, collaborators shipped samples in one of three forms: frozen whole blood, isolated PBMCs, or DNA extracted from either of those sample types. The immunoSEQ Assay, a bias-controlled multiplex PCR, was used to amplify TCRbeta CDR3 regions from genomic DNA. In the original analysis: Nucleated cell counts per sample were estimated from amplification of reference gene primers within the assay. To quantify the absolute abundance of each unique TCRbeta CDR3 rearrangement, sequence reads were collapsed and filtered. For each sample, productive Simpson clonality was calculated as the square root of Simpson's diversity index over productive rearrangements. As stored in TCRdb, this immuneACCESS dataset retains in-frame rearrangements with V and J assigned. A fraction of the clones does not appear; measured against another copy, unresolved V genes explain less than half of the discrepancy, and the remainder lacks a known reason. Clone size and the V and J calls come from that table; the DNA yielded D and trimming. For this sample there are about 74,000 clones; 70% to 90% appear just once. Together, the top ten hold 30% to 45% of the sample.

The sample belongs to a study of blood T cell repertoires in COVID-19 (dated by TCRdb to 2020 to 2021). Context from the whole study: Samples covering the acute and convalescent phases of COVID-19 were provided by collaborators in the United States, Italy and Spain. The prospective study material was composed of cDNA or gDNA derived from T cells, B-cell-depleted T cells, or PBMCs. The dataset comprised deeply sampled blood TCRbeta repertoires from subjects exposed to, actively infected with, or recovered from COVID-19. The repertoires were released in a freely available public database meant as a resource for research on the immune response to SARS-CoV-2. The samples were drawn from the first 160 participants of the ongoing ImmuneRACE study and from more than 1,000 subjects provided by 6 global collaborators. A de-identified subject ID, COVID-19 status, age in years and sex were almost always included in the sample metadata. Where available, HLA class I and class II types were taken from metadata supplied by the sample provider and were not determined by assay-based typing. Broader findings and caveats from the paper: How much clinical and demographic metadata was included differed by source and by participant, and the metadata was provided uncurated.

The CDR3 covers 14 residues, taking in both the cysteine and the phenylalanine. Kept here is only the CDR3 DNA, which spans 42 bases and is read in frame from base 1. CDR1 and CDR2, looked up from the germline V gene, are SNHLY and FYNNEI. Clipping removes 4 bases from V and 5 bases from J, with 4 as the unmatched junction base count. The receptor's source is a man between 65 and 80 years old with acute or convalescent COVID-19. The chain was built from TRBV2 and TRBJ1-1, with 10 bases aligning to TRBD1. Sequenced: peripheral blood. The DNA sequence is TGTGCCAGCAGTGGACAGGGGGCGGCAACTGAAGCTTTCTTT. The translation is CASSGQGAATEAFF.